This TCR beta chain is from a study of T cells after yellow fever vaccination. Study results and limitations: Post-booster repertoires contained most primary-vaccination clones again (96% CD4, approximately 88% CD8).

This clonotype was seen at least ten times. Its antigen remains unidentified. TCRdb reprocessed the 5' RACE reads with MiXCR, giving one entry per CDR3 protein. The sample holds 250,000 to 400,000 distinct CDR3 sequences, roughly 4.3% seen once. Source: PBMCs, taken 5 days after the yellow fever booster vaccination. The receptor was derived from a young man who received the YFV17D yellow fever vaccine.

The DNA for the CDR3 is TGTGCCAGCTCACCGGCGGGCACCGCTTACGAGCAGTACTTC. Translating it yields CASSPAGTAYEQYF. V and J are TRBV18 and TRBJ2-7, with D tentatively TRBD2 (5 bases). V lost 3 bases and J 4 bases, leaving 13 bases between the germline ends. CDR1 is KGHSH and CDR2 is LQKENI in the germline V gene. The CDR3 extends over 14 amino acids.